The 31 T cell receptor beta chains below come from one sample, sequenced in a study of T cell repertoires in cytomegalovirus infection. MiXCR, applied by TCRdb to the reads, yields one record per CDR3 protein. The sample yields 250,000 to 300,000 distinct CDR3 sequences, 22% seen once. No antigen is known for these receptors. The sample here was cultured PBMCs, taken from culture after CMV antigen stimulation. The receptors shown here come from a human donor in good health (CMV status not recorded). Some clones in this sample may be carry-over from other donors' samples.

V is TRBV14 and J is TRBJ2-3; 16 bases match TRBD2. Losses at the gene ends were 4 bases for V and 2 bases for J; bases not matched to a gene: 15. CDR3 size: 21 residues. Germline assignment: CDR1 SGHDN and CDR2 FVKESK. CDR3 loop: CASSPYTGLAGGPFPTDTQYF. CDR3 in DNA: TGTGCCAGCAGCCCGTATACGGGACTAGCGGGAGGGCCATTTCCCACAGATACGCAGTATTTT.

This clonotype has a count of ten or more. The chain uses TRBV7-2 and TRBJ1-3; D is uncertain. Trimming pared 6 bases from V and 0 bases from J, leaving 15 bases between. This CDR3 contains 16 residues. Germline V gene data show CDR1 as SGHTA and CDR2 as FQGNSA. The CDR3 nucleotides read TGTGCCAGCAGGCTCACCGCGACCGCCTCTGGAAACACCATATATTTT. Residues: CASRLTATASGNTIYF.

The chain uses TRBV19 and TRBJ2-5; TRBD2 matches at 7 bases. The germline V gene has CDR1 LNHDA and CDR2 SQIVND (reference sequence). V was clipped by 7 bases and J by 4 bases; unmatched bases: 9. There are 14 residues in the CDR3. The CDR3 region has the DNA TGTGCCAGTACCCCGCGGGAGTTTGGAGAGACCCAGTACTTC. As protein: CASTPREFGETQYF.

Here the CDR3 DNA reads TGTGCCAGCAGGGCCCGCGCCGGGGAGGGGGGCTACAATGAGCAGTTCTTC. It yields the protein CASRARAGEGGYNEQFF. The chain has TRBV6-6 and TRBJ2-1; weak D call: TRBD2 (7 bases). The CDR3 runs 17 residues. Deletions cut 6 bases from V and 3 bases from J, with 21 bases between. The germline V gene has CDR1 MNHNY and CDR2 SVGAGI (reference sequence).

V is TRBV19 and J is TRBJ1-1, with TRBD1 as a possible D gene (5 bases). CDR1 is LNHDA, CDR2 SQIVND, per germline (reference sequence). The CDR3 extends over 14 amino acids. Trimming removed 6 bases at V and 1 base at J, with 12 bases between. The CDR3 DNA is TGTGCCAGTAGCGTACAGGTTTCGAACACTGAAGCTTTCTTT. Amino acid sequence: CASSVQVSNTEAFF. Filled out from reference TRBV19 and TRBJ1-1, the complete variable domain reads DGGITQSPKYLFRKEGQNVTLSCEQNLNHDAMYWYRQDPGQGLRLIYYSQIVNDFQKGDIAEGYSVSREKKESFPLTVTSAQKNPTAFYLCASSVQVSNTEAFFGQGTRLTVV.

The genes are TRBV7-2 and TRBJ1-1; D gene unclear. Trimming cost V 2 bases and J 6 bases, with 16 bases left between them. Germline V gene sequence: CDR1 SGHTA, CDR2 FQGNSA. There are 15 residues in the CDR3. This CDR3 is CASSLSLLGGPEAFF. In nucleotides, the CDR3 is TGTGCCAGCAGCTTAAGTCTCCTGGGCGGACCTGAAGCTTTCTTT.

This chain uses TRBV20-1 with TRBJ2-7; TRBD2 agrees at 10 bases. Germline CDR1 is DFQATT and CDR2 is SNEGSKA (reference sequence). J gave up 2 bases and V 0 bases, and 4 bases lay outside the gene matches. The length of the CDR3 is 15 residues. The CDR3 DNA reads as TGCAGTGCTAGAGATCCTGGACTAGCGGCCTACGAGCAGTACTTC. Translated: CSARDPGLAAYEQYF.

The CDR3 sequence is CASSESLSPLHF. Written as DNA, the CDR3 is TGCGCCAGCAGTGAGTCTCTTTCACCCCTCCACTTT. The V and J genes are TRBV10-2 and TRBJ1-6, with D uncertain. The germline V gene encodes CDR1 WSHSY and CDR2 SAAADI. CDR3 size: 12 residues. V lost 0 bases and J lost 9, with 3 bases in between.

Only a few counts were recorded for this clonotype. The chain links TRBV6-2 or TRBV6-3 to TRBJ2-3, with D maybe TRBD2 (5 bases). Germline CDR1 is MNHEY and CDR2 is SVGEGT. This CDR3 has 11 residues. With 6 bases removed from V and 8 bases from J, the gap between germline ends came to 9 bases. The CDR3 nucleotides are TGTGCCAGCAGCGAGGGTGCTACGCAGTATTTT. Its protein is CASSEGATQYF.

This chain links TRBV13 with TRBJ2-3; D gene uncertain. The CDR3 runs 15 residues. The V end was cut by 1 base, the J end by 4 bases, with 12 bases between. Germline V lookup: CDR1 PRHDT, CDR2 FYEKMQ (reference sequence). CDR3 nucleotides: TGTGCCAGCAGCTTAGACCCTTTCCTTTCAGATACGCAGTATTTT. Residues: CASSLDPFLSDTQYF.

This clonotype was counted many times. The genes are TRBV7-2 and TRBJ1-5; 7 nucleotides agree with TRBD1. This CDR3 is built from 15 residues. Germline values: CDR1 SGHTA, CDR2 FQGNSA. V shed 3 bases, J shed 7 bases, and the junction held 9 bases outside the gene matches. CDR3 sequence: CASSFVTGNLQPQHF. CDR3 nucleotides: TGTGCCAGCAGCTTCGTGACAGGGAATTTGCAGCCCCAGCATTTT.

This clonotype was seen repeatedly, ten times or more. The chain recombines TRBV20-1 with TRBJ2-3; D is ambiguous. Looked up from germline, CDR1 is DFQATT and CDR2 is SNEGSKA (reference sequence). Trimming removed 3 bases at V and 1 base at J, with 11 bases between. The CDR3 is 14 amino acids. The CDR3 loop is CSASLNPGTDTQYF. In DNA form, the CDR3 reads TGCAGTGCTAGTCTCAATCCGGGCACAGATACGCAGTATTTT.

The V call is TRBV20-1, the J call TRBJ1-6, with D unresolved. The CDR3 is 14 amino acids. The ends were cut back, 6 bases at V and 5 bases at J, with 14 bases in the middle. Germline V gene sequence: CDR1 DFQATT, CDR2 SNEGSKA (reference sequence). The CDR3 is CSAARAPDNSPLHF. CDR3 bases: TGCAGTGCGGCGCGGGCGCCGGATAATTCACCCCTCCACTTT.

The chain couples TRBV20-1 to TRBJ2-4; tentative D call: TRBD1 (7 bases). The germline CDR1 and CDR2 sequences are DFQATT and SNEGSKA (reference sequence). Between the trimmed V and J ends, which lost 0 bases and 6 bases, there was a span of 12 bases. This CDR3 region has 14 residues. CDR3 protein: CSARDRGARNIQYF. CDR3 DNA sequence: TGCAGTGCTAGAGACAGGGGGGCTAGAAACATTCAGTACTTC.

Only a few counts were recorded for this clonotype. V and J are TRBV6-2 or TRBV6-3 and TRBJ2-5; 7 positions agree with TRBD1. Germline values: CDR1 MNHEY, CDR2 SVGEGT. The J segment lost 4 bases and the V segment lost 2 bases, leaving 10 bases of the junction unmatched. This CDR3 has 16 residues. The CDR3 is CASSYRVGGDRETQYF. The CDR3 region has the DNA TGTGCCAGCAGTTACCGTGTAGGGGGCGATCGAGAGACCCAGTACTTC.

The chain links TRBV23-1 to TRBJ2-5; D perhaps matches TRBD2 (5 bases). TRBV23-1 qualifies as an ORF whose function is uncertain. The CDR3 is 14 residues long. With 3 bases removed from V and 0 bases from J, the gap between germline ends came to 8 bases. This CDR3 is CASSHGEHQETQYF. CDR3 nucleotide sequence: TGCGCCAGCAGTCACGGGGAACACCAAGAGACCCAGTACTTC.

In its sample, this clonotype was seen many times. This chain connects TRBV7-6 to TRBJ2-7; D is ambiguous. V lost 1 base, J lost 5 bases, and 12 bases lay in between. CDR1 SGHVS and CDR2 FNYEAQ come from the germline V gene. This CDR3 has 14 residues. The CDR3 region is CASSLGVETDEQYV. The CDR3 DNA reads as TGTGCCAGCAGCTTAGGCGTAGAAACCGACGAGCAGTACGTC.

The chain couples TRBV6-6 to TRBJ1-3; the D is unclear. V was clipped by 0 bases and J by 3 bases, with 15 bases between them. The CDR3 runs 17 residues. CDR1 and CDR2 (germline): MNHNY, SVGAGI (reference sequence). In DNA form, the CDR3 reads TGTGCCAGCAGTTACTCGATTCTCGAGGGCCGTGGAAACACCATATATTTT. Protein product: CASSYSILEGRGNTIYF.

This clonotype was detected a few times. J is TRBJ2-1 and V is TRBV12-3 or TRBV12-4; possibly TRBD2 for D (7 bases). Trimming took 6 bases from V and 4 from J, leaving 16 bases between them. The CDR3 consists of 15 residues. The CDR3 region has the DNA TGTGCCAGCAGCGGCGAGGGGGGGGTTTACAATGAGCAGTTCTTC. Translating it yields CASSGEGGVYNEQFF.

V and J are TRBV4-1 and TRBJ1-1, with no clear D. Trimming shortened V by 3 bases and J by 0 bases, and 14 bases separated the two germline ends. The CDR3 is made up of 16 amino acids. CDR1 and CDR2 from the germline V gene are MGHRA and YSYEKL. The CDR3 region has the DNA TGCGCCAGCAGCCATGCCCCCTCCCGGGTGAACACTGAAGCTTTCTTT. Residues: CASSHAPSRVNTEAFF.

This clonotype was recorded at least ten times. The chain combines TRBV7-6 with TRBJ2-5; D is unresolved. The V gene lost 3 bases and the J gene lost 1 base, with 6 bases spanning the gap. Germline V gene sequence: CDR1 SGHVS, CDR2 FNYEAQ. This CDR3 region has 13 residues. The CDR3 nucleotides are TGTGCCAGCAGCTTGGGCAGCCAAGAGACCCAGTACTTC. As protein: CASSLGSQETQYF.

This chain joins TRBV24-1 and TRBJ1-5; D gene uncertain. The CDR3 has 14 residues. Trimming took 7 bases from V and 7 from J, leaving 16 bases between them. Germline CDR1 is KGHDR and CDR2 is SFDVKD. CDR3 bases: TGTGCCACCAGCGAACCGGGCCCCACACAGCCCCAGCATTTT. It translates to CATSEPGPTQPQHF.

The rearrangement links TRBV7-2 to TRBJ1-2; D perhaps matches TRBD1 (5 bases). CDR1 and CDR2 from the germline V gene are SGHTA and FQGNSA. V lost 7 bases and J lost 7, with 19 bases in between. CDR3 length: 14 amino acids. In DNA form, the CDR3 reads TGTGCCAGCACCGGCCCCGCAGGGACGGGTGGCTACACCTTC. The encoded protein is CASTGPAGTGGYTF. Supplemented by reference TRBV7-2 and TRBJ1-2, the full variable domain reads GAGVSQSPSNKVTEKGKDVELRCDPISGHTALYWYRQSLGQGLEFLIYFQGNSAPDKSGLPSDRFSAERTGGSVSTLTIQRTQQEDSAVYLCASTGPAGTGGYTFGSGTRLTVV.

In its sample, this clonotype was seen many times. The rearrangement links TRBV7-2 to TRBJ1-2; possibly TRBD1 for D (5 bases). V lost 1 base to trimming and J lost 3 bases, with 12 bases between them. CDR3 length: 15 residues. Looked up from germline, CDR1 is SGHTA and CDR2 is FQGNSA. CDR3 bases: TGTGCCAGCAGCTTAGATCCAGGGCCCGACTATGGCTACACCTTC. This codes for CASSLDPGPDYGYTF.

This clonotype was observed at least ten times. The chain recombines TRBV2 with TRBJ1-3, with D perhaps matching TRBD1 (6 bases). Trimming removed 7 bases from V and 0 bases from J, with 13 bases in between. This CDR3 is 15 amino acids long. Per the germline V gene, CDR1 is SNHLY and CDR2 is FYNNEI. The chain's CDR3 is CASKRQGISGNTIYF. As DNA, the CDR3 is TGTGCCAGCAAACGGCAGGGGATCTCTGGAAACACCATATATTTT.

This clonotype was counted many times. The rearrangement uses TRBV2 and TRBJ2-1; 10 nucleotides align to TRBD2. Germline trimming cut 5 bases from V and 14 bases from J; bases unmatched to any gene: 3. Germline V gene sequence: CDR1 SNHLY, CDR2 FYNNEI. CDR3 length: 11 residues. The CDR3 sequence: CASSTTSGEFF. The CDR3 nucleotides are TGTGCCAGCAGTACCACTAGCGGGGAGTTCTTC.

There are many counts of this clonotype. This chain connects TRBV7-6 to TRBJ1-4; 10 bases agree with TRBD1. V was clipped by 5 bases and J by 7 bases; unmatched bases: 7. Germline V gives CDR1 SGHVS, CDR2 FNYEAQ. This CDR3 spans 15 amino acids. CDR3 nucleotide sequence: TGTGCCAGCAGCAAGACAGGGGGCGAGTCTGAAAAACTGTTTTTT. It is translated as CASSKTGGESEKLFF. Looking up the rest from reference TRBV7-6 and TRBJ1-4 gives the full variable domain: GAGVSQSPRYKVTKRGQDVALRCDPISGHVSLYWYRQALGQGPEFLTYFNYEAQQDKSGLPNDRFSAERPEGSISTLTIQRTEQRDSAMYRCASSKTGGESEKLFFGSGTQLSVL.

This clonotype occurred many times. The genes are TRBV12-3 or TRBV12-4 and TRBJ2-1; D gene uncertain. The germline V and J ends were trimmed by 2 bases and 10 bases, with 9 bases remaining between them. The CDR3 extends over 12 amino acids. CDR3 bases: TGTGCCAGCAGTTTAACCGCCCTGGAGCAGTTCTTC. Its protein is CASSLTALEQFF.

This clonotype was seen a few times. The rearrangement joins TRBV2 to TRBJ2-1; perhaps TRBD1 as D (7 bases). The length of the CDR3 is 14 residues. V dropped 6 bases and J dropped 4 bases, with 13 bases sitting between them. Germline V gene sequence: CDR1 SNHLY, CDR2 FYNNEI. CDR3 sequence: CASRPGGRYNEQFF. The CDR3 bases are TGTGCCAGCAGGCCAGGGGGGAGGTACAATGAGCAGTTCTTC.

This clonotype was seen only a few times. This chain links TRBV6-1 with TRBJ2-1, with TRBD2 matching 9 bases. The CDR3 runs to 16 residues. Germline V gives CDR1 MNHNS, CDR2 SASEGT. The junction had 5 bases not matched to a gene; V was cut back by 5 bases and J by 0 bases. The CDR3 sequence: CASSKLSGSSYNEQFF. CDR3 sequence (DNA): TGTGCCAGCAGTAAACTTAGCGGGAGCTCCTACAATGAGCAGTTCTTC.

The chain has TRBV25-1 and TRBJ2-3, with unresolved D. Looked up from germline, CDR1 is MGHDK and CDR2 is SYGVNS. The CDR3 extends over 11 amino acids. Trimming cost V 9 bases and J 6 bases, with 10 bases left between them. The CDR3 sequence: CASGFGDTQYF. CDR3 nucleotides: TGTGCCAGTGGGTTTGGGGATACGCAGTATTTT.